The 32 T cell receptor beta chains in this list originate from one sample, sequenced in a study of shared clonotypes between healthy human individuals. Repertoires were generated with immunoSEQ multiplex PCR, while TCRdb's copy carries only in-frame clones and drops some. In the table there are about 680,000 clones, around 90% of which are singletons. Naive CD8 cells were CD45RO-negative, positively selected for CCR7, excluding terminally differentiated effector memory CD45RA+ cells. Source material: naive CD8+ T cells sorted from blood. The receptors stem from a man aged 30-40 years in good health.

This clone was seen a handful of times. The rearrangement links TRBV7-8 to TRBJ2-4; D uncertain. Germline CDR1 is SGHVS and CDR2 is FQNEAQ. V was shortened by 5 bases and J by 0 bases, with 11 bases between the two germline ends. CDR3 length: 15 amino acids. The DNA for the CDR3 is TGTGCCAGCAGCCAACAGAACTTAGCCAAAAACATTCAGTACTTC. Encoded protein: CASSQQNLAKNIQYF.

The chain is built from TRBV4-1 and TRBJ2-7; 9 bases line up with TRBD2. The CDR3 covers 15 residues. CDR1 and CDR2 from the germline V gene are MGHRA and YSYEKL. V was pared by 1 base and J by 4 bases, with 5 bases of the junction left unmatched. Written as DNA, the CDR3 is TGCGCCAGCAGCCAAGTTCTAGCGGGACAATACGAGCAGTACTTC. Translated: CASSQVLAGQYEQYF.

This chain uses TRBV5-4 with TRBJ2-5, with 11 nucleotides matching TRBD2. J lost 3 bases, V lost 6 bases, and 7 bases had no gene match. The CDR3 has 15 amino acids. Looked up from germline, CDR1 is SGHNT and CDR2 is YYREEE (reference sequence). CDR3 DNA: TGTGCCAGCACCGATAGCGGGAGGGCGGAAGAGACCCAGTACTTC. Its translation is CASTDSGRAEETQYF.

This chain joins TRBV27 and TRBJ2-1; possible D gene TRBD1, 5 bases. The CDR3 is 15 amino acids. V dropped 3 bases and J dropped 7 bases, with 16 bases sitting between them. The germline V gene encodes CDR1 MNHEY and CDR2 SMNVEV (reference sequence). The CDR3 protein is CASSFTAHRTNEQFF. Here the CDR3 DNA reads TGTGCCAGCAGTTTCACGGCGCACAGGACAAATGAGCAGTTCTTC.

This clone was seen once. The chain is built from TRBV5-1 and TRBJ2-2, with a possible D match to TRBD1 (5 bases). CDR3 length equals 15 residues. Germline V lookup: CDR1 SGHRS, CDR2 YFSETQ. Trimming shortened V by 0 bases and J by 6 bases, and 12 bases separated the two germline ends. CDR3 DNA: TGCGCCAGCAGCTTGGTTTCCGAAGGGGCCGGGGAGCTGTTTTTT. It codes for CASSLVSEGAGELFF.

This clone was counted once. The chain joins TRBV7-6 to TRBJ2-2; possibly TRBD1 for D (5 bases). V was shortened by 1 base and J by 5 bases, with 8 bases between the two germline ends. The CDR3 covers 14 residues. CDR1 is SGHVS, CDR2 FNYEAQ, per germline. The CDR3 bases are TGTGCCAGCAGCTTAGAGACAGAGACCGGGGAGCTGTTTTTT. Its protein product is CASSLETETGELFF.

CDR3 sequence: CASKPTSGSTDTQYF. The CDR3 DNA is TGTGCCAGCAAACCGACTAGCGGGAGCACAGATACGCAGTATTTT. This sequence joins TRBV2 and TRBJ2-3; 10 bases match TRBD2. The CDR3 has 15 residues. Trimming cost V 7 bases and J 0 bases; bases outside gene matches: 4. In germline, CDR1 is SNHLY, CDR2 FYNNEI.

The chain uses TRBV5-1 and TRBJ1-2, with D unclear. Germline CDR1 SGHRS, CDR2 YFSETQ. The CDR3 totals 13 residues. V gave up 0 bases and J gave up 4 bases, with 7 bases separating them. CDR3 sequence (DNA): TGCGCCAGCAGCTTGGAACTTAGCTATGGCTACACCTTC. This translates into CASSLELSYGYTF.

The genes are TRBV9 and TRBJ2-7; 12 positions match TRBD1. Germline CDR1 reads SGDLS; CDR2 reads YYNGEE. The CDR3 runs 18 residues. Trimming removed 3 bases from V and 0 bases from J; junction bases left unmatched: 10. CDR3 in DNA: TGTGCCAGCAGCGAGCACCCTGGGACAGGGGGCTCCTCCTACGAGCAGTACTTC. Its translation is CASSEHPGTGGSSYEQYF.

The chain combines TRBV27 with TRBJ2-2; 7 bases fit TRBD2. Germline V gene lookup returns CDR1 MNHEY and CDR2 SMNVEV (reference sequence). The length of the CDR3 is 17 residues. With 3 bases clipped from V and 4 bases from J, the junction kept 11 bases outside the gene matches. The CDR3 loop reads CASSFLFVAGPTGELFF. For the CDR3, the DNA is TGTGCCAGCAGTTTCCTCTTCGTAGCGGGCCCCACCGGGGAGCTGTTTTTT.

The chain employs TRBV5-8 and TRBJ2-7, with D possibly being TRBD1 (5 bases). The V end was cut by 7 bases, the J end by 3 bases, with 8 bases between. Per germline, CDR1 SGHTS and CDR2 YDEGEE. CDR3 length: 11 residues. The CDR3 DNA is TGTGCCAGCTGGGGCAGCTACGAGCAGTACTTC. This translates into CASWGSYEQYF. Together with reference TRBV5-8 and TRBJ2-7, the CDR3 gives the full variable domain: EAGVTQSPTHLIKTRGQQATLRCSPISGHTSVYWYQQALGLGLQFLLWYDEGEERNRGNFPPRFSGRQFPNYSSELNVNALELEDSALYLCASWGSYEQYFGPGTRLTVT.

The J gene is TRBJ2-2, the V gene TRBV5-1; D may correspond to TRBD1 or TRBD2 (5 bases each). V lost 3 bases and J lost 5, with 29 bases in between. The germline CDR1 and CDR2 sequences are SGHRS and YFSETQ. The CDR3 runs to 20 residues. Here the CDR3 DNA reads TGCGCCAGCAGCTCAAACAGTTTTTCCGGGGCCCATGTAGATACCGGGGAGCTGTTTTTT. It encodes CASSSNSFSGAHVDTGELFF.

The CDR3 DNA follows: TGTGCCAGCAGCCGTAGCGGGAGTTCTTACAATGAGCAGTTCTTC. This gives the protein CASSRSGSSYNEQFF. The V gene is TRBV7-9, the J gene TRBJ2-1, with 9 bases aligning to TRBD2. Germline assignment: CDR1 SEHNR and CDR2 FQNEAQ (reference sequence). V shed 5 bases, J shed 4 bases, and the junction held 6 bases outside the gene matches. This CDR3 region has 15 residues.

The V call is TRBV10-3, the J call TRBJ2-7; 10 positions agree with TRBD1. V dropped 4 bases and J dropped 7; count of bases not matched to a gene: 10. Germline V gene lookup returns CDR1 ENHRY and CDR2 SYGVKD. This CDR3 has 15 residues. This chain's CDR3 is CAISVGQGVPVEQYF. The CDR3 DNA follows: TGTGCCATCAGTGTTGGACAGGGGGTTCCTGTGGAGCAGTACTTC.

Concerning this clone itself: The sample carries other DNA sequences with the same CDR3. The rearrangement uses TRBV10-1 and TRBJ2-7; no clear D gene. V shed 1 base and J shed 0 bases, with 1 base lying between them. Germline loops: CDR1 WNHNN, CDR2 SYGVQD (reference sequence). The CDR3 is made up of 12 amino acids. CDR3 nucleotide sequence: TGCGCCAGCAGTGAGTACTCCTACGAGCAGTACTTC. It codes for CASSEYSYEQYF.

The V and J genes are TRBV5-3 and TRBJ1-5; D possibly corresponds to TRBD1 (6 bases). TRBV5-3 is flagged as an ORF with uncertain function. The CDR3 is made up of 17 amino acids. Trimming removed 5 bases at V and 3 bases at J, with 21 bases between. The CDR3 sequence: CARRPIRGKDYNQPQHF. CDR3 in DNA: TGTGCCAGAAGGCCCATTAGGGGGAAGGATTACAATCAGCCCCAGCATTTT.

This clone has only a few counts. The rearrangement joins TRBV7-8 to TRBJ1-5, with a weak D call TRBD1 (6 bases). V gave up 4 bases and J gave up 5 bases, with 21 bases separating them. The CDR3 loop spans 17 amino acids. The germline V gene encodes CDR1 SGHVS and CDR2 FQNEAQ. The CDR3 region is CASSYRAQWLGHQPQHF. The CDR3 DNA reads as TGTGCCAGCAGCTACAGGGCTCAATGGCTAGGGCATCAGCCCCAGCATTTT.

In its sample, this clone was seen a few times. The gene calls are TRBV6-5 and TRBJ2-7, with D perhaps matching TRBD1 (5 bases). This CDR3 has 12 amino acids. V was pared by 6 bases and J by 4 bases, with 10 bases between. The germline gives CDR1 MNHEY, CDR2 SVGAGI. The CDR3 sequence is CASRDMGYEQYF. The CDR3 DNA sequence: TGTGCCAGCAGGGACATGGGTTACGAGCAGTACTTC.

This chain connects TRBV19 to TRBJ2-1; D perhaps matches TRBD2 (6 bases). The germline V and J ends were trimmed by 4 bases and 2 bases, with 12 bases remaining between them. CDR1 LNHDA and CDR2 SQIVND come from the germline V gene (reference sequence). The CDR3 length is 15 residues. Here the CDR3 DNA reads TGTGCCAGTAGTAAGAGTCGGGAGCCCTACAATGAGCAGTTCTTC. Translated: CASSKSREPYNEQFF.

The chain recombines TRBV14 with TRBJ2-4; TRBD2 is a possible D gene (5 bases). The CDR3 runs 17 residues. From germline, CDR1 is SGHDN and CDR2 FVKESK. The V end lost 1 base, the J end lost 2 bases, and 15 bases lay between the germline ends. The CDR3 is CASSQAVPGSSKNIQYF. The CDR3 DNA sequence: TGTGCCAGCAGCCAAGCAGTCCCGGGGTCCTCCAAAAACATTCAGTACTTC.

This chain uses TRBV6-5 with TRBJ1-3; D not resolved. Trimming cost V 11 bases and J 4 bases, with 9 bases left between them. The CDR3 runs 11 residues. Germline loops: CDR1 MNHEY, CDR2 SVGAGI. CDR3 bases: TGTGCCTCCTGGGAGGGAAACACCATATATTTT. This codes for CASWEGNTIYF.

The chain combines TRBV6-6 with TRBJ2-7, with 11 bases fitting TRBD2. The CDR3 length is 13 residues. J was trimmed by 8 bases and V by 8 bases; bases with no gene match: 8. Germline CDR1 MNHNY, CDR2 SVGAGI (reference sequence). Written as DNA, the CDR3 is TGTGCCAGCTTGGCACTAGCGGGAGAAAAGCAGTACTTC. It is translated as CASLALAGEKQYF.

The chain couples TRBV27 to TRBJ2-1; D remains ambiguous. This CDR3 is 11 amino acids long. Germline V gives CDR1 MNHEY, CDR2 SMNVEV (reference sequence). The V end was cut by 7 bases, the J end by 3 bases, with 4 bases between. CDR3 protein: CASTFYNEQFF. CDR3 bases: TGTGCCAGCACCTTCTACAATGAGCAGTTCTTC.

The chain combines TRBV2 with TRBJ2-7, with a possible D match to TRBD2 (6 bases). Germline CDR1 and CDR2: SNHLY and FYNNEI. The CDR3 contains 13 residues. V lost 10 bases to trimming and J lost 6 bases, with 19 bases between them. For the CDR3, the DNA is TGTGCCAAAAAAAAGACAGCGGGCGTCGAGCAGTACTTC. This gives the protein CAKKKTAGVEQYF.

J is TRBJ2-1 and V is TRBV18, with a possible D match to TRBD2 (6 bases). The germline V gene has CDR1 KGHSH and CDR2 LQKENI. This CDR3 contains 15 residues. V was trimmed by 0 bases and J by 8 bases, leaving 14 bases between them. CDR3 sequence (DNA): TGTGCCAGCTCACCACCGGGAGGCTGGGGGGATGAGCAGTTCTTC. Residues: CASSPPGGWGDEQFF.

This chain connects TRBV4-1 to TRBJ1-1; maybe TRBD1 (5 bases). V lost 1 base, J lost 4 bases, and 19 bases lay in between. This CDR3 is 17 amino acids long. The germline CDR1 and CDR2 sequences are MGHRA and YSYEKL. This chain's CDR3 is CASSQAREILGGTEAFF. As DNA, the CDR3 is TGCGCCAGCAGCCAAGCCAGGGAGATTTTGGGGGGCACTGAAGCTTTCTTT.

The gene calls are TRBV5-1 and TRBJ1-2; 7 bases fit TRBD1. The V gene's germline CDR1 is SGHRS and CDR2 YFSETQ. The CDR3 length is 15 residues. J was trimmed by 6 bases and V by 0 bases; bases with no gene match: 8. The CDR3 spells CASSLVVEGADGYTF. CDR3 in DNA: TGCGCCAGCAGCTTGGTTGTGGAGGGGGCGGATGGCTACACCTTC. Drawing the rest from reference TRBV5-1 and TRBJ1-2, the complete variable domain is KAGVTQTPRYLIKTRGQQVTLSCSPISGHRSVSWYQQTPGQGLQFLFEYFSETQRNKGNFPGRFSGRQFSNSRSEMNVSTLELGDSALYLCASSLVVEGADGYTFGSGTRLTVV.

A remark on this clone: Other DNA variants within this sample encode the same CDR3. The rearrangement uses TRBV9 and TRBJ2-1; the D gene is possibly TRBD2 (6 bases). Trimming pared 5 bases from V and 4 bases from J, leaving 10 bases between. The CDR3 extends over 13 amino acids. CDR1 SGDLS and CDR2 YYNGEE come from the germline V gene. The CDR3 protein is CASSTGLYNEQFF. DNA for the CDR3: TGTGCCAGCAGTACGGGACTGTACAATGAGCAGTTCTTC. Supplemented by reference TRBV9 and TRBJ2-1, the full variable domain reads DSGVTQTPKHLITATGQRVTLRCSPRSGDLSVYWYQQSLDQGLQFLIQYYNGEERAKGNILERFSAQQFPDLHSELNLSSLELGDSALYFCASSTGLYNEQFFGPGTRLTVL.

The chain uses TRBV5-1 and TRBJ1-2; 7 bases are a match to TRBD1. Trimming removed 4 bases from V and 3 bases from J; junction bases left unmatched: 12. Germline lookup yields CDR1 SGHRS and CDR2 YFSETQ. This CDR3 has 16 residues. CDR3 DNA sequence: TGCGCCAGCAGCCCCCTGGCAGGGGGGTCCGACTATGGCTACACCTTC. This encodes CASSPLAGGSDYGYTF.

V and J are TRBV13 and TRBJ2-1; D not resolved. CDR1 is PRHDT, CDR2 FYEKMQ, per germline (reference sequence). The CDR3 runs 15 residues. Trimming left V 3 bases short and J 4 bases short, with 13 bases between. The CDR3 reads CASSFSSARYNEQFF. The CDR3 coding sequence is TGTGCCAGCAGCTTTTCGAGCGCCCGTTACAATGAGCAGTTCTTC.

V and J are TRBV7-9 and TRBJ1-1; D gene uncertain. CDR3 size: 11 residues. Germline lookup yields CDR1 SEHNR and CDR2 FQNEAQ (reference sequence). Trimming cost V 2 bases and J 8 bases, with 6 bases left between them. The CDR3 spells CASSLSLEAFF. The DNA for the CDR3 is TGTGCCAGCAGCTTATCTCTCGAAGCTTTCTTT.

The chain has TRBV4-2 and TRBJ1-1; D not certain. This CDR3 is built from 15 residues. The germline V and J ends were trimmed by 5 bases and 5 bases, with 18 bases remaining between them. CDR1 is LGHNA and CDR2 is YNFKEQ in the germline V gene. CDR3 nucleotide sequence: TGTGCCAGCAGCTATGCGGACGGCAGAACAACTGAAGCTTTCTTT. Residues: CASSYADGRTTEAFF.